This paragraph reports one TCR beta chain. Antigen: not known. This CDR3 spans 18 amino acids. Per the germline V gene, CDR1 is SGHVS and CDR2 is FQNEAQ. Trimming at V came to 5 bases and at J to 0 bases, leaving 12 bases not matched to a gene. When sampled, the donors appeared nominally healthy, though they likely had unrecorded immune exposures. The PCR used 60 Vbeta and 13 Jbeta primers. Some clones are missing from TCRdb's copy, which holds only in-frame ones; the method was immunoSEQ multiplex PCR. The repertoire includes about 150,000 clones, roughly 68% of them detected once, and about 4.5% sits in the top ten. The sample comes from a study of cytomegalovirus exposure and HLA in healthy donors. At the level of the study: Roughly 77 million unique TCRs from HLA-typed donors made up an early data release.

Notes on the study in general: In a later analysis, TCR association rates varied by HLA locus: DRB1 most, HLA-C fewest. Information on immune exposure was restricted to one variable (CMV serostatus).

Source material: PBMCs. The V gene is TRBV7-8, the J gene TRBJ2-7, with 11 nucleotides matching TRBD2. This clonotype was obtained from a man between 60 and 75 years old in good health and CMV-seronegative. The DNA of the CDR3 is TGTGCCAGCAGCCGGGCATTAACTAGCGGGAGAGTCTCCTACGAGCAGTACTTC. It yields the protein CASSRALTSGRVSYEQYF.